These T cell receptor beta chains were read from a single sample in a study of blood T cell repertoires in COVID-19. Clones were sequenced by immunoSEQ multiplex PCR, and TCRdb holds only the in-frame ones, with some missing. The sample includes approximately 270,000 clones, about nine tenths of them seen just once. The sample comprised PBMCs or T cells enriched from blood (not recorded which). The receptors here all came from a woman aged 55-75 years who had recovered from COVID-19. Both conserved end residues are part of each CDR3. D genes are given only for firm matches. The size entry is marked missing in some rows and otherwise reads once, few, many or a size class.

j_gene: TRBJ2-5
d_gene: TRBD2
abundance: NA
v_gene: TRBV5-4
CDR3aa: CASSPIEAGDQETQYF
CDR3nt: TGTGCCAGCAGCCCCATAGAAGCGGGGGATCAAGAGACCCAGTACTTC

j_gene: TRBJ2-2
d_gene: NA
abundance: few
v_gene: TRBV10-2
CDR3aa: CASRTLGAGPNTGELFF
CDR3nt: TGCGCCAGCAGGACGCTGGGGGCGGGTCCGAACACCGGGGAGCTGTTTTTT

j_gene: TRBJ2-7
d_gene: NA
abundance: NA
v_gene: TRBV5-1
CDR3aa: CASSLAQDYEQYF
CDR3nt: TGCGCCAGCAGCTTGGCCCAGGACTACGAGCAGTACTTC

j_gene: TRBJ1-5
d_gene: NA
abundance: once
v_gene: TRBV4-1
CDR3aa: CASSQTASDQPQHF
CDR3nt: TGCGCCAGCAGCCAAACAGCTTCCGATCAGCCCCAGCATTTT

j_gene: TRBJ2-5
d_gene: TRBD2
abundance: once
v_gene: TRBV4-1
CDR3aa: CASSQEGLAGVWETQYF
CDR3nt: TGCGCCAGCAGCCAAGAAGGACTAGCGGGGGTCTGGGAGACCCAGTACTTC

j_gene: TRBJ2-7
d_gene: NA
abundance: NA
v_gene: TRBV10-3
CDR3aa: CAISESTRAAYEQYF
CDR3nt: TGTGCCATCAGTGAGTCGACGAGGGCGGCCTACGAGCAGTACTTC

j_gene: TRBJ1-2
d_gene: NA
abundance: NA
v_gene: TRBV7-9
CDR3aa: CASSLQTGLLDYGYTF
CDR3nt: TGTGCCAGCAGCTTACAGACTGGACTCTTGGACTATGGCTACACCTTC

j_gene: TRBJ2-5
d_gene: TRBD2
abundance: NA
v_gene: TRBV11-3
CDR3aa: CASSRGLAVQTQYF
CDR3nt: TGTGCCAGCAGCCGCGGACTAGCGGTGCAGACCCAGTACTTC

j_gene: TRBJ2-7
d_gene: TRBD1
abundance: NA
v_gene: TRBV13
CDR3aa: CASSPGQGWGEQYF
CDR3nt: TGTGCCAGCAGCCCAGGACAGGGTTGGGGCGAGCAGTACTTC

j_gene: TRBJ1-3
d_gene: NA
abundance: once
v_gene: TRBV3-1/TRBV3-2
CDR3aa: CASSHNSGNTIYF
CDR3nt: TGTGCCAGCAGCCACAACTCTGGAAACACCATATATTTT

j_gene: TRBJ2-7
d_gene: TRBD1
abundance: NA
v_gene: TRBV13
CDR3aa: CASSYRGDEQYF
CDR3nt: TGTGCCAGCAGTTACAGGGGTGACGAGCAGTACTTC

j_gene: TRBJ2-1
d_gene: NA
abundance: NA
v_gene: TRBV5-5
CDR3aa: CASSPTPSGSYNEQFF
CDR3nt: TGTGCCAGCAGCCCGACTCCATCGGGTAGCTACAATGAGCAGTTCTTC

j_gene: TRBJ2-5
d_gene: TRBD1
abundance: NA
v_gene: TRBV5-1
CDR3aa: CASSDGQGGETQYF
CDR3nt: TGCGCCAGCAGCGACGGACAGGGAGGCGAGACCCAGTACTTC

j_gene: TRBJ1-2
d_gene: NA
abundance: NA
v_gene: TRBV19
CDR3aa: CASSLADRIGYTF
CDR3nt: TGTGCCAGTAGTCTTGCCGACAGGATTGGCTACACCTTC

j_gene: TRBJ1-2
d_gene: TRBD1
abundance: once
v_gene: TRBV5-6
CDR3aa: CASSFDRAFGGYTF
CDR3nt: TGTGCCAGCAGCTTCGACAGGGCGTTCGGGGGCTACACCTTC

j_gene: TRBJ1-1
d_gene: TRBD1
abundance: NA
v_gene: TRBV29-1
CDR3aa: CSVPPGQETNYTEAFF
CDR3nt: TGCAGCGTCCCACCGGGACAGGAGACAAATTACACTGAAGCTTTCTTT

j_gene: TRBJ2-5
d_gene: TRBD2
abundance: NA
v_gene: TRBV7-8
CDR3aa: CASSLGLAGGQETQYF
CDR3nt: TGTGCCAGCAGCTTGGGACTAGCGGGGGGACAAGAGACCCAGTACTTC

j_gene: TRBJ2-3
d_gene: NA
abundance: NA
v_gene: TRBV7-9
CDR3aa: CASSRDGTPRDTQYF
CDR3nt: TGTGCCAGCAGCCGAGATGGGACTCCGAGAGATACGCAGTATTTT

j_gene: TRBJ1-2
d_gene: NA
abundance: NA
v_gene: TRBV19
CDR3aa: CASSRNYGYTF
CDR3nt: TGTGCCAGTTCCAGGAATTATGGCTACACCTTC

j_gene: TRBJ1-6
d_gene: TRBD1
abundance: NA
v_gene: TRBV25-1
CDR3aa: CASSELTGVASPLHF
CDR3nt: TGTGCCAGCAGTGAATTAACAGGGGTGGCCTCACCCCTCCACTTT

j_gene: TRBJ2-7
d_gene: NA
abundance: NA
v_gene: TRBV11-2
CDR3aa: CASSPDRTYEQYF
CDR3nt: TGTGCCAGCAGCCCTGACAGGACCTACGAGCAGTACTTC

j_gene: TRBJ2-7
d_gene: TRBD1
abundance: NA
v_gene: TRBV5-4
CDR3aa: CASSRGWDRRSYEQYF
CDR3nt: TGTGCCAGCAGCCGGGGTTGGGACAGACGCTCCTACGAGCAGTACTTC

j_gene: TRBJ2-7
d_gene: NA
abundance: NA
v_gene: TRBV4-1
CDR3aa: CASSRGQGTYEQYF
CDR3nt: TGCGCCAGCAGCCGGGGGCAGGGGACCTACGAGCAGTACTTC

j_gene: TRBJ1-1
d_gene: TRBD1
abundance: NA
v_gene: TRBV7-3
CDR3aa: CASSSGTGPEAFF
CDR3nt: TGTGCCAGCAGCTCCGGGACAGGCCCTGAAGCTTTCTTT

j_gene: TRBJ1-2
d_gene: NA
abundance: NA
v_gene: TRBV5-1
CDR3aa: CASREGDYGYTF
CDR3nt: TGCGCCAGCAGGGAGGGTGACTATGGCTACACCTTC

j_gene: TRBJ1-2
d_gene: TRBD1
abundance: NA
v_gene: TRBV2
CDR3aa: CASSLTRQGAYGYTF
CDR3nt: TGTGCCAGCAGCCTCACCCGACAGGGAGCCTATGGCTACACCTTC

j_gene: TRBJ1-5
d_gene: NA
abundance: NA
v_gene: TRBV2
CDR3aa: CASTPDKPDQPQHF
CDR3nt: TGTGCCAGCACCCCGGACAAACCTGATCAGCCCCAGCATTTT

j_gene: TRBJ1-2
d_gene: NA
abundance: NA
v_gene: TRBV27
CDR3aa: CASRGKTGYYGYTF
CDR3nt: TGTGCCAGCAGGGGAAAAACAGGGTACTATGGCTACACCTTC